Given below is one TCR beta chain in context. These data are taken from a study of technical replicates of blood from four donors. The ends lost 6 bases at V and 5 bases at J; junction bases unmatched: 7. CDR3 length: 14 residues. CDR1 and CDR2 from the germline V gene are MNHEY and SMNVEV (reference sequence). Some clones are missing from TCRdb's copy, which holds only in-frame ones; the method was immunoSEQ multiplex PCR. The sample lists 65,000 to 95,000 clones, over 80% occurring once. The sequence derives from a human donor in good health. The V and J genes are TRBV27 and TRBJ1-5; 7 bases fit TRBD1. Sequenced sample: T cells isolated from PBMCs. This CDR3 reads CASSYWTGYQPQHF. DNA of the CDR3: TGTGCCAGCAGCTACTGGACAGGATATCAGCCCCAGCATTTT.